The source of this T cell receptor (beta chain) is a study of blood T cell repertoires in COVID-19. This CDR3 comprises 14 residues. Losses at the gene ends were 6 bases for V and 1 base for J; bases not matched to a gene: 4. Germline CDR1 LGHDT, CDR2 YNNKEL (reference sequence). Profiling relied on immunoSEQ multiplex PCR, and the TCRdb table lists in-frame clones only, not all of them. The table has 300,000 to 450,000 clones, 85% seen once. The receptor was derived from a woman in her late teens or twenties with acute or convalescent COVID-19. This chain links TRBV3-1 (or the pseudogene TRBV3-2) with TRBJ2-3; 7 bases map to TRBD1. The sample comprised peripheral blood. In DNA form, the CDR3 reads TGTGCCAGCAGACTACAGGGGCGCACAGATACGCAGTATTTT. Its translation: CASRLQGRTDTQYF.